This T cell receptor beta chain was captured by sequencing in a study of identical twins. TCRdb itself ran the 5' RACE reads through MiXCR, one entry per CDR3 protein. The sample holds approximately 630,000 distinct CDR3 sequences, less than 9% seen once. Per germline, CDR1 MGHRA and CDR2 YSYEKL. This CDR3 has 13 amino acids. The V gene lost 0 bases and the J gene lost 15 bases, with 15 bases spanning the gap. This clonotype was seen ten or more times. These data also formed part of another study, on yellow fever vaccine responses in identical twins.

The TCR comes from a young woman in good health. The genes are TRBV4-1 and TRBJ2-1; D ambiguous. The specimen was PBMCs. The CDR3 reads CASSQERLEVRFF. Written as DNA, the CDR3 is TGCGCCAGCAGCCAAGAAAGGCTAGAGGTTCGGTTCTTC.